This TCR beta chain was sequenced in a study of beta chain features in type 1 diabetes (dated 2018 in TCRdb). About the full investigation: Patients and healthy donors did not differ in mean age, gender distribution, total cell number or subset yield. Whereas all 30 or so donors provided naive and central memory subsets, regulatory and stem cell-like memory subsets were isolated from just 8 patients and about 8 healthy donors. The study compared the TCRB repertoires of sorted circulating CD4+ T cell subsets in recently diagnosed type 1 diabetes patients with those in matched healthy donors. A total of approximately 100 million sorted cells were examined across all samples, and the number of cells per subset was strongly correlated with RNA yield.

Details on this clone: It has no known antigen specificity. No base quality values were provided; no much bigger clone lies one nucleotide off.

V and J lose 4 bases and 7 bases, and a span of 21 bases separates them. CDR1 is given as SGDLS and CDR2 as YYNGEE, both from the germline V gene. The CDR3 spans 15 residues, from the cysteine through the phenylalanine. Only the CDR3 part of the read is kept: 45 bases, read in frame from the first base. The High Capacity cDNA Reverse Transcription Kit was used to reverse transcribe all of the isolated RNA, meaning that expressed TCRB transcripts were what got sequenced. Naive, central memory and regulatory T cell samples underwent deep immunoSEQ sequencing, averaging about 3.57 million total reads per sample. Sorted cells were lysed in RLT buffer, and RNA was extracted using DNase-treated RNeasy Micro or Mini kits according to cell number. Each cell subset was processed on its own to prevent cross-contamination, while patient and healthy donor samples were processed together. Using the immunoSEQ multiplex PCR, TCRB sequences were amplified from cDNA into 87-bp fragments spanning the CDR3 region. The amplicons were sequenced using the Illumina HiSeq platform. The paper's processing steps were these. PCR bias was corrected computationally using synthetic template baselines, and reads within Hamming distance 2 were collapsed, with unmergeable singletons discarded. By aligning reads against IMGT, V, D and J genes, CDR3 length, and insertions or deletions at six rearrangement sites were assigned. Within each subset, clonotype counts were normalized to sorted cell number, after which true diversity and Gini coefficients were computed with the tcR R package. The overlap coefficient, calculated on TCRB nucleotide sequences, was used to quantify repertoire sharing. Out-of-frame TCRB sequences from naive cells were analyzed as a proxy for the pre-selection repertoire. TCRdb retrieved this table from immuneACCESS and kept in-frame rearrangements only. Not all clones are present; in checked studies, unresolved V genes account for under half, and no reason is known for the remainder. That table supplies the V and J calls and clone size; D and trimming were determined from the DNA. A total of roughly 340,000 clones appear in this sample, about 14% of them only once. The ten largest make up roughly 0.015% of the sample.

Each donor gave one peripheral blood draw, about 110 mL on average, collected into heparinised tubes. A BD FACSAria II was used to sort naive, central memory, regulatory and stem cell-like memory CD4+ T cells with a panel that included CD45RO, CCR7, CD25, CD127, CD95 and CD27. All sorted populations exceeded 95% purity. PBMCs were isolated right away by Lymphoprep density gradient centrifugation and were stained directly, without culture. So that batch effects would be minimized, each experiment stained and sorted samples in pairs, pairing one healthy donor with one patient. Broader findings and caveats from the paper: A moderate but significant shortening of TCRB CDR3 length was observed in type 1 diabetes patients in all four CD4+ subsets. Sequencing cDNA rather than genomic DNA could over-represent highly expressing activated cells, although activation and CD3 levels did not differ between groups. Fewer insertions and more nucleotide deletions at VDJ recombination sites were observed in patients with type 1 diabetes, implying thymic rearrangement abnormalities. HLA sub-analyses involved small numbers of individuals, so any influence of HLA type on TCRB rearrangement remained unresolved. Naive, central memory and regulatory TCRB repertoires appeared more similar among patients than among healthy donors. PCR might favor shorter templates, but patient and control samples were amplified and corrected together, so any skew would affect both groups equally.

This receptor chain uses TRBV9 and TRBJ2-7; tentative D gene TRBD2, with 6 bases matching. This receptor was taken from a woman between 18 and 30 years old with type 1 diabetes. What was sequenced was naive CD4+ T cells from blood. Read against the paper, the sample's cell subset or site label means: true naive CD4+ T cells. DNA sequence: TGTGCCAGCAGCCTCCGGGACTCGTTACCGGGGGAGCAGTACTTC. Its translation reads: CASSLRDSLPGEQYF.